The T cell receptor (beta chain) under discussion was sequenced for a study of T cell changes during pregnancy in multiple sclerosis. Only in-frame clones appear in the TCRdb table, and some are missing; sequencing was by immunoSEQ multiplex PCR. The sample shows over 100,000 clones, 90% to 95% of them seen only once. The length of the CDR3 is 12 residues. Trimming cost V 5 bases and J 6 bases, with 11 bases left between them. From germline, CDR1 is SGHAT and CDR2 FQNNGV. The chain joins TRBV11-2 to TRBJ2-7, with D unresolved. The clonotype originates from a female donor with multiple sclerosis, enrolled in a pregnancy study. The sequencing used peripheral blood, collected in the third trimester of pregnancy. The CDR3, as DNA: TGTGCCAGCAGCCCGTTGACGGGCGAGCAGTACTTC. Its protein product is CASSPLTGEQYF.